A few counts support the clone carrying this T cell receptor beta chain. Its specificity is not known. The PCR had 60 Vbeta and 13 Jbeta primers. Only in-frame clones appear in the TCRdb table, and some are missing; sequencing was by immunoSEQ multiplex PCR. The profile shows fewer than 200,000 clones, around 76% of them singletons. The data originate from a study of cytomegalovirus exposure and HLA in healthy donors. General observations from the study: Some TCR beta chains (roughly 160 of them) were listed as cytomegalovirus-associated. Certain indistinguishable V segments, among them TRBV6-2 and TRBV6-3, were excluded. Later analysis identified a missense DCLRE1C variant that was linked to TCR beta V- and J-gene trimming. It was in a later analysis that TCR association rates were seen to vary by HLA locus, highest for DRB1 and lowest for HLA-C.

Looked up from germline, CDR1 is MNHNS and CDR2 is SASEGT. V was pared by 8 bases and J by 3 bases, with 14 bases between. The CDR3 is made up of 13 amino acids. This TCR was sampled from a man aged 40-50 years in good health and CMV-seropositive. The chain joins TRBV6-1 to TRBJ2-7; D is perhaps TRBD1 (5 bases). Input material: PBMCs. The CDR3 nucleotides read TGTGCCAGCCGGGCAGGGCTCTACTACGAGCAGTACTTC. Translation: CASRAGLYYEQYF.